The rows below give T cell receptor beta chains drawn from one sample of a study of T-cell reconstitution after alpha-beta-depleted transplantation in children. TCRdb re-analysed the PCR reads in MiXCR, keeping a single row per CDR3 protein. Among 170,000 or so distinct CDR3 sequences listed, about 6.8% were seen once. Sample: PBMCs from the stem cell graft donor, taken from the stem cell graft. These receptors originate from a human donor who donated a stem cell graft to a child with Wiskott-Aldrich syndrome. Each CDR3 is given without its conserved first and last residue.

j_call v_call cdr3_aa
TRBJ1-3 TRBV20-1 SARGIPPGNTIY
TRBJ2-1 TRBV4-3 ASSQGLREDSYNEQF
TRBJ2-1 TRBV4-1 ASSPLGRGNNEQF
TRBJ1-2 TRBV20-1 SARAGGALVKGYT
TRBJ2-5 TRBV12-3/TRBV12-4 ASSLSGEETQY
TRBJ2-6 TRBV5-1 ASSLVVQGDSGANVLT
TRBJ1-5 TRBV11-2 ASSPEREGLFGNQPQH
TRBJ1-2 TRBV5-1 ASSYDSSYGYT
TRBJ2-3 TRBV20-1 SAESSGTDTQY
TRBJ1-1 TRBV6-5 ASSYSSWGFLNTEAF
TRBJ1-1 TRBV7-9 ASSPVGEGTEAF
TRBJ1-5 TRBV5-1 ASSLGTGGGQPQH
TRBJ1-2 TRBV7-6 ASSLARTGTAYGYT
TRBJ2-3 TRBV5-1 ASSLDYTGGTDTQY
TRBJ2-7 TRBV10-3 AISENPQTYEQY
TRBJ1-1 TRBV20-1 SALGAIDTEAF
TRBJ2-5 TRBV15 ATAGGTSSRGRETQY
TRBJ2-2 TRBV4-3 ASSQDWHEVPGELF
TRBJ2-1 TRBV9 ASSASGSDNNEQF
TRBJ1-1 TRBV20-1 SARDGGIENTEAF
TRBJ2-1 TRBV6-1 ASREAVGSNEQF
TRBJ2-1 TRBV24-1 ATSDAGTGGGDEQF
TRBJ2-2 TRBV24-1 ATSDLPGKSPANTGELF
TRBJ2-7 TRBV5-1 ASSISKGNEQY